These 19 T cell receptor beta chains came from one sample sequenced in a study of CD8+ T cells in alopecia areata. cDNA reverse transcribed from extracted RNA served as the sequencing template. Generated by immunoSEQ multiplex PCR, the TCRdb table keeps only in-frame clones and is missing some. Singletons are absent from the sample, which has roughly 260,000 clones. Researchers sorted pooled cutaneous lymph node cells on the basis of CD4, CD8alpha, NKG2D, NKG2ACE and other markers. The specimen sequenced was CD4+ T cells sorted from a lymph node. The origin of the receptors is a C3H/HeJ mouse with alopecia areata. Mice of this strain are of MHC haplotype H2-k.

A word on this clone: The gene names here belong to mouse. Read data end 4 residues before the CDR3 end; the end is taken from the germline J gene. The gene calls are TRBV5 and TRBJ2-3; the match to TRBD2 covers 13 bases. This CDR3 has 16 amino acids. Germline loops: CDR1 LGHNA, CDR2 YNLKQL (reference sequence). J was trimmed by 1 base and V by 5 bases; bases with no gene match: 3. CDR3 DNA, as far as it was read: TGTGCCAGCAGCGGACTGGGGGGGCGCGGTGCAGAA. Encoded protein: CASSGLGGRGAE. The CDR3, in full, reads CASSGLGGRGAETLYF.

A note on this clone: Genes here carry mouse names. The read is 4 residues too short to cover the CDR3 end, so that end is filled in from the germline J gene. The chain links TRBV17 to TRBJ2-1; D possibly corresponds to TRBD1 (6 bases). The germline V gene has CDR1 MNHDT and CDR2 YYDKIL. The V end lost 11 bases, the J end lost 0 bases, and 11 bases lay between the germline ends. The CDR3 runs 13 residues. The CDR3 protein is CAARDNNYAEQFF. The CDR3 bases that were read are TGTGCTGCCCGGGACAATAACTATGCT.

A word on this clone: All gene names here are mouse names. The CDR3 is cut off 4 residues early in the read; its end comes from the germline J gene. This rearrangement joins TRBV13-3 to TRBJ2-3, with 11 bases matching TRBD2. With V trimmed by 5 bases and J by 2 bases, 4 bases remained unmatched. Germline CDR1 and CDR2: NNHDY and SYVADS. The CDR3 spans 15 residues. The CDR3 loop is CASSTGGALAETLYF. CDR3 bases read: TGTGCCAGCAGCACTGGGGGGGCGCTTGCAGAA.

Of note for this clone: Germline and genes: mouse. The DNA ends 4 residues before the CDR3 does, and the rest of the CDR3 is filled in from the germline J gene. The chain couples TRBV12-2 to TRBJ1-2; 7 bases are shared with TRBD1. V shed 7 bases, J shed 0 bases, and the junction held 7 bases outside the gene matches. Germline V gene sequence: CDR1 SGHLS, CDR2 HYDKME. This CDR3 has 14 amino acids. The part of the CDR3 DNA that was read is TGTGCCAGTCCCGGGACAGAGTCAAACTCC. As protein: CASPGTESNS. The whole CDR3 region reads CASPGTESNSDYTF.

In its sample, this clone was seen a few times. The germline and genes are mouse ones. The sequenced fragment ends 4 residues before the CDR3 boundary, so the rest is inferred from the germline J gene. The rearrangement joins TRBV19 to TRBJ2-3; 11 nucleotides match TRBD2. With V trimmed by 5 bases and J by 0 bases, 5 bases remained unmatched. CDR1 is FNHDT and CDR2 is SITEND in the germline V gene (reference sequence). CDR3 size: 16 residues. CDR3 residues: CASRLGGLTSAETLYF. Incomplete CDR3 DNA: TGTGCCAGCAGACTGGGGGGGCTAACCAGTGCAGAA.

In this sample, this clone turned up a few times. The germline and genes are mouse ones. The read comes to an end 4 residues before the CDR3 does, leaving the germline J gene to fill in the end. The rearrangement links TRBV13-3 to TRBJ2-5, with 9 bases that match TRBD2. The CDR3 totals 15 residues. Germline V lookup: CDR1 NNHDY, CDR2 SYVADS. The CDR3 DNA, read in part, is TGTGCCAGCAGTGAGGTGGGGGGGCGTGGAGAC. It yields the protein CASSEVGGRGD. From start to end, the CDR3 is CASSEVGGRGDTQYF.

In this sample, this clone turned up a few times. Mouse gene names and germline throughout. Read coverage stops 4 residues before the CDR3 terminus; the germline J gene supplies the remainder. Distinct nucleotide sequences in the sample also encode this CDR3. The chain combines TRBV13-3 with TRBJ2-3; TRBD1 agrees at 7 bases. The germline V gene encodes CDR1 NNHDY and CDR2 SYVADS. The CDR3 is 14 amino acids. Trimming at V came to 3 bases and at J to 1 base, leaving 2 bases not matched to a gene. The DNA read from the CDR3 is TGTGCCAGCAGTGCAGGGGGTGGTGCAGAA. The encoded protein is CASSAGGGAE. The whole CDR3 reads CASSAGGGAETLYF.

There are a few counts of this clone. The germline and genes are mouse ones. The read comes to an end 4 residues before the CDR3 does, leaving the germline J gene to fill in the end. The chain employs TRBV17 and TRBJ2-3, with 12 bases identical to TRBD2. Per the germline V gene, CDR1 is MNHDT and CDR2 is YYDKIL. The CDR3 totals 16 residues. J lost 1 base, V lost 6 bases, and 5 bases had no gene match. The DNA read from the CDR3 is TGTGCTAGCAGCCGGGGACTGGGGGGTGGTGCAGAA. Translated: CASSRGLGGGAE. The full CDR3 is CASSRGLGGGAETLYF.

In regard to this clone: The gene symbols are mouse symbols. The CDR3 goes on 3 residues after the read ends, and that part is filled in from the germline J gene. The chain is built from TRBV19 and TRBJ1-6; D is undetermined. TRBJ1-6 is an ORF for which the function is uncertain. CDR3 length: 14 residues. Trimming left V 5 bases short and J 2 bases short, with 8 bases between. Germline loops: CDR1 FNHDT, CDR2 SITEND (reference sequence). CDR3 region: CASRKNTYNSPLYF. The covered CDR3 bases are TGTGCCAGCAGAAAAAACACCTATAATTCGCCC.

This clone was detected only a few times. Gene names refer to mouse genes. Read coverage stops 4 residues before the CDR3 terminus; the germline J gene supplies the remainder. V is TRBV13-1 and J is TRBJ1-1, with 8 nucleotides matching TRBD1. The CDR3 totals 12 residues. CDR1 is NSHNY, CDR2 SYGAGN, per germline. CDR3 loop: CASSGQGIEVFF. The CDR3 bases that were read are TGTGCCAGCAGTGGACAGGGGATA.

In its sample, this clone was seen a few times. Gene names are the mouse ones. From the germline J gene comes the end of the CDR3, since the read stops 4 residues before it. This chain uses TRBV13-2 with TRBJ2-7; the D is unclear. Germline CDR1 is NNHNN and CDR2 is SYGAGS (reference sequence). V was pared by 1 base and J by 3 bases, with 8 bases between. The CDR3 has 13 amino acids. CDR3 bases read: TGTGCCAGCGGTGATTGGCAGGACTAT. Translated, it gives CASGDWQDY. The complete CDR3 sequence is CASGDWQDYEQYF.

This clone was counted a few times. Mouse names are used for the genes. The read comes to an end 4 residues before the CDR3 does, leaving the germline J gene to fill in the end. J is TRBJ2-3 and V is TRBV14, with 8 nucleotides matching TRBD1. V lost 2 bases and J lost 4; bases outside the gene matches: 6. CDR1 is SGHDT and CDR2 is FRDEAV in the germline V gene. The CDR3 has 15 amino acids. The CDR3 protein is CASSLQGDSSETLYF. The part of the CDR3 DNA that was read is TGTGCCAGCAGTTTACAGGGGGATAGTTCAGAA.

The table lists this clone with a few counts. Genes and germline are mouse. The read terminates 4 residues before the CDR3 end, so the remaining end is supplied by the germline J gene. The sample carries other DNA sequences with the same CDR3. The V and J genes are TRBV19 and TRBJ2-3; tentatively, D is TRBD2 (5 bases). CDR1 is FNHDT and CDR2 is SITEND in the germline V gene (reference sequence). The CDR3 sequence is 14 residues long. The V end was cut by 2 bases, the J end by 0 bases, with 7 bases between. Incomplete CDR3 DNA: TGTGCCAGCAGTATTGTGGGGAGTGCAGAA. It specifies CASSIVGSAE. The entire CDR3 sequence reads CASSIVGSAETLYF. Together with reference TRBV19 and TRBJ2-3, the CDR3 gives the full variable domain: GGIITQTPKFLIGQEGQKLTLKCQQNFNHDTMYWYRQDSGKGLRLIYYSITENDLQKGDLSEGYDASREKKSSFSLTVTSAQKNEMAVFLCASSIVGSAETLYFGSGTRLTVL.

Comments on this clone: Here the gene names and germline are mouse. CDR3 sequence: CASSTGERAETLYF. The sequenced part of the CDR3 DNA is TGTGCCAGCAGTACAGGGGAGAGGGCAGAA. This chain uses TRBV19 with TRBJ2-3; a possible D gene is TRBD1 (6 bases). The CDR3 is cut off 4 residues early in the read; its end comes from the germline J gene. The CDR3 extends over 14 amino acids. The ends were cut back, 3 bases at V and 3 bases at J, with 11 bases in the middle. The germline V gene has CDR1 FNHDT and CDR2 SITEND (reference sequence).

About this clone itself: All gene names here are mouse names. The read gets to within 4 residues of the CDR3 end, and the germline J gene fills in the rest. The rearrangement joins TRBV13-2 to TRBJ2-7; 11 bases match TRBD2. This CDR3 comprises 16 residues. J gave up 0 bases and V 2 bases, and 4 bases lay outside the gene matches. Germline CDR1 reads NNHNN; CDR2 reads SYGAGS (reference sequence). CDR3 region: CASGDWDWGSSYEQYF. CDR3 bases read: TGTGCCAGCGGTGACTGGGACTGGGGGAGCTCCTAT.

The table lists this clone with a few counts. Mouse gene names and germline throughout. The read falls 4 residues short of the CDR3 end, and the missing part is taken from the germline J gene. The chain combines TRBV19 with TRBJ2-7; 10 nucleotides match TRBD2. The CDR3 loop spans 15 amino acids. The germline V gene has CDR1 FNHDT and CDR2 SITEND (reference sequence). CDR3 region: CASSRTGTGAYEQYF. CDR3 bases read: TGTGCCAGCAGTAGAACCGGGACTGGGGCATAT.

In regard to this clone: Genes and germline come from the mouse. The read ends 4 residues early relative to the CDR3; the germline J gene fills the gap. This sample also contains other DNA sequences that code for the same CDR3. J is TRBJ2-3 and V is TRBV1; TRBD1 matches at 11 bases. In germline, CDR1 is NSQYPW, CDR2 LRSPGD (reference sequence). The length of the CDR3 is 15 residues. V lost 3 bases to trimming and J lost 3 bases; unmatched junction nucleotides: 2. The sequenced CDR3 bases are TGCACCTGCAGTGCGGGGGACAGGGGGGCAGAA. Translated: CTCSAGDRGAE. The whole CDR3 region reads CTCSAGDRGAETLYF.

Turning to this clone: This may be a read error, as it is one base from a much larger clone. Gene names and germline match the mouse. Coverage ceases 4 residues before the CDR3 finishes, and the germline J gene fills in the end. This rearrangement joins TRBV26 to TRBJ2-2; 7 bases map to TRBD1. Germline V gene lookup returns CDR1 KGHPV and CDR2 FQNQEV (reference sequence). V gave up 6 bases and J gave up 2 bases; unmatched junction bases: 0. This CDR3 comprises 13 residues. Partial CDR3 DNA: TGTGCCAGCAGGACAGGGAACACCGGG. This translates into CASRTGNTG. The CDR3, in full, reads CASRTGNTGQLYF. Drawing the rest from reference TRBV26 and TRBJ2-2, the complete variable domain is NSKVIQTPRYLVKGQGQKAKMRCIPEKGHPVVFWYQQNKNNEFKFLINFQNQEVLQQIDMTEKRFSAECPSNSPCSLEIQSSEAGDSALYLCASRTGNTGQLYFGEGSKLTVL.

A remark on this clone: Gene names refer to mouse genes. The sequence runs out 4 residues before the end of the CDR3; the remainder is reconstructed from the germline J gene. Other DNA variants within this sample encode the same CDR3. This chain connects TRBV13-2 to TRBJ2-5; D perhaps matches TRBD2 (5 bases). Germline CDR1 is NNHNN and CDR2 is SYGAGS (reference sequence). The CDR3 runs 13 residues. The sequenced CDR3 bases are TGTGCCAGCGGTGATCCGCTGGGTGAC. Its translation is CASGDPLGD. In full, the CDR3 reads CASGDPLGDTQYF.